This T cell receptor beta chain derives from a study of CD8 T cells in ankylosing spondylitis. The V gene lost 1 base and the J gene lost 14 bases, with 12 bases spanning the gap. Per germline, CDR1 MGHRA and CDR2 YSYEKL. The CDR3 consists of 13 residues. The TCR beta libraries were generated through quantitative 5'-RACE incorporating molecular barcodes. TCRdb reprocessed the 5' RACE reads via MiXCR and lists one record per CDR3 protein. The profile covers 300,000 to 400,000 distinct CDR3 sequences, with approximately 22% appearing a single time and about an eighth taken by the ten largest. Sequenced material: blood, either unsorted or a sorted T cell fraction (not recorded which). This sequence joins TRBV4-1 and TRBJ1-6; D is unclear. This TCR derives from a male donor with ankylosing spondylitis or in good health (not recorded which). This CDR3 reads CASSQADGGSLHF. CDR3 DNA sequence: TGCGCCAGCAGCCAAGCGGACGGCGGGTCCCTCCACTTT.